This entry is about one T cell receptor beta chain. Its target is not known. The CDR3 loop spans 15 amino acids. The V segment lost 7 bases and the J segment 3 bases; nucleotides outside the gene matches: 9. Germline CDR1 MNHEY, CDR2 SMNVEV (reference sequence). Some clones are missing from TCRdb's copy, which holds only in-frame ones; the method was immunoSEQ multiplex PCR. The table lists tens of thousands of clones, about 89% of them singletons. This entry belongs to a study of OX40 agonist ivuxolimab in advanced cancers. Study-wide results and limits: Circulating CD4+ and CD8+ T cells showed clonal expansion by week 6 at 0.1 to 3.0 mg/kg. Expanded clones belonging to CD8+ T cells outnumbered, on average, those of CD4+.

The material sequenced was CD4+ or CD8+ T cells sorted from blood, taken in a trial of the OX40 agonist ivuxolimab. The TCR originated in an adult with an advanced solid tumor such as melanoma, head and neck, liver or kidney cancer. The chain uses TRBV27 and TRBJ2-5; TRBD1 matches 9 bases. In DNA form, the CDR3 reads TGTGCCAGCAAAGACGGAACAGGGGGCAAAGAGACCCAGTACTTC. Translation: CASKDGTGGKETQYF.